The entry that follows covers one T cell receptor (beta chain) sequence. The sample belongs to a study of blood T cell repertoires in COVID-19. About the research overall: Samples representing acute and convalescent COVID-19 were sourced from the United States, Italy and Spain.

Original processing notes: Amplifying reference gene primers gave estimates of nucleated cell counts. Clones were read by immunoSEQ multiplex PCR, and TCRdb kept only the in-frame ones, dropping some. D and trimming were read from the DNA, whereas the V and J calls and clone size are those reported in that table. The data show some 64,000 clones, over 60% seen once. In germline, CDR1 is GTSNPN, CDR2 SVGIG (reference sequence). The CDR3 spans 13 residues. V was clipped by 1 base and J by 6 bases; unmatched bases: 6. The receptor's source is a human donor in a cohort sampled during active COVID-19. The gene calls are TRBV30 and TRBJ2-7; 7 positions match TRBD2. What was sequenced was peripheral blood. CDR3 nucleotide sequence: TGTGCCTGGAGTGGACTAGCTCTTACCGAGCAGTACTTC. Its translation: CAWSGLALTEQYF. Filled out from reference TRBV30 and TRBJ2-7, the complete variable domain reads SQTIHQWPATLVQPVGSPLSLECTVEGTSNPNLYWYRQAAGRGLQLLFYSVGIGQISSEVPQNLSASRPQDRQFILSSKKLLLSDSGFYLCAWSGLALTEQYFGPGTRLTVT.